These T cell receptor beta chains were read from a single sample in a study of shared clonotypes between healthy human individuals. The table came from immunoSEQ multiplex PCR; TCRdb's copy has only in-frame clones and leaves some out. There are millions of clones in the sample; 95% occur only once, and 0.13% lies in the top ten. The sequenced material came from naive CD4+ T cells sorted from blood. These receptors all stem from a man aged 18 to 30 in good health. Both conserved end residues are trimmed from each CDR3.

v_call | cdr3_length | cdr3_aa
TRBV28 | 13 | ASSLSGDSNQPQH
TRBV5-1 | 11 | ASSPGTVETQY
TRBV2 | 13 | ASSGERVGGETQY
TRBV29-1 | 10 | SVAGQDYGYT
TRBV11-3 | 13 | ASSFSGAAGYEQY
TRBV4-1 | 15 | ASSLTVNRAGGDEQY
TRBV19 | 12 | ASSLLTSDNEQF
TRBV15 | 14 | ATSRDLGGLGTEAF
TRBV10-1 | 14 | ASSEVAYPSPGELF
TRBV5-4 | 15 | ASSLPGLAGDSYEQY
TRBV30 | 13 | AWSPLAGGRHEQF
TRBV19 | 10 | ASSLSNQPQH
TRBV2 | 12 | ASSEDRGSHGYT
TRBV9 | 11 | ASSVDVADTQY
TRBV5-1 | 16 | ASSPRGLAGGDTDTQY
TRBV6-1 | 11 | ASHAGINTEAF
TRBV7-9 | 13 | ASSLGQAVGETQY
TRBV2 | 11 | ATQDRMNTEAF
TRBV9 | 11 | ASSVGPGGTQY
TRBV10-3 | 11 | ATGRDGNQPQH
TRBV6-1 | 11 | ATLGQGGYEQY
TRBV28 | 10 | ASSLWTSPLH
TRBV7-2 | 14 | ASAPPRRGAISEQF
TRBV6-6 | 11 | ASSTVSNQPQH
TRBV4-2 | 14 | ASSQGLAGSTDTQY
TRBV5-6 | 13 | ASSAGSGEREKLF
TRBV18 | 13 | ASSPQGTPSMVAF
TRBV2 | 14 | ASSEQERINTGELF
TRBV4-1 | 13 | ASSPTGTGTYEQY
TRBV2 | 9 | ASSGYNEQF
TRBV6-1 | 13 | ASTGRVGNTGELF
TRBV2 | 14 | ASSEGLTGTNEKLF
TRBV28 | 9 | ASGRGETQY
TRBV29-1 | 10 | SVATWTGELF
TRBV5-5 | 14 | ASSLRRLATNEKLF
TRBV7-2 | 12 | ASSPRTGAYEQY
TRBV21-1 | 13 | AKQRVLARGNEQF
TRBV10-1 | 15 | ASSGVIQGLVRETQY
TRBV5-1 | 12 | ASLNLPGTDTQY
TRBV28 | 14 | ASNEAGGRAAYEQY
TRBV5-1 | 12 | ASRLDSFTDTQY
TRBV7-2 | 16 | ASSPGLAGVLLTDTQY
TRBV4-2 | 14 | ASSRMPGQQIYGYT
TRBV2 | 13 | ASSLELGGDYEQY
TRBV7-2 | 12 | ASRQNGSKNIQY
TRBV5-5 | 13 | ASSLLLNPNYEQY
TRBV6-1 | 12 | ASSAKDQNTEAF
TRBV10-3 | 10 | AISRADYGYT
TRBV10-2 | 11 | ASSEIYETGYT
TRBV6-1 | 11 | ASSENSSYEQY
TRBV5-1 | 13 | ASSAGQLLNTEAF
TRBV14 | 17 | ASSPHSPGLAGGPYEQY
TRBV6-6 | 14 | ASTIEKQDAYNEQF
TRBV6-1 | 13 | ASSFDRGHNQPQH
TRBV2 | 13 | ASSGRREALDTQY
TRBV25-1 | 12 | ASEEGGRYYEQY
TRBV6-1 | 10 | ASRDRVHEQY
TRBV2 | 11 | ASFPWGGYEQY
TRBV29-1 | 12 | SAPGQGDWGEQF
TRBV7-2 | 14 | ASSTRFARVSDTQY